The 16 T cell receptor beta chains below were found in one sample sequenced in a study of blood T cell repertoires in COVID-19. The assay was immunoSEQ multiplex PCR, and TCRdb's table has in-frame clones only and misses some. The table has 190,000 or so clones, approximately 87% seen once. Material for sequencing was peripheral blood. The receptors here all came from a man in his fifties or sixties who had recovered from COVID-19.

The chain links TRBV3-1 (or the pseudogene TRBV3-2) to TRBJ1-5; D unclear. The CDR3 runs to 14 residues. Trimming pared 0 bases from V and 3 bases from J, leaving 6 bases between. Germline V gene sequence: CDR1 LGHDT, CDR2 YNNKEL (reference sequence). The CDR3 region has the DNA TGTGCCAGCAGCCAAGACCAGGTCAATCAGCCCCAGCATTTT. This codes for CASSQDQVNQPQHF.

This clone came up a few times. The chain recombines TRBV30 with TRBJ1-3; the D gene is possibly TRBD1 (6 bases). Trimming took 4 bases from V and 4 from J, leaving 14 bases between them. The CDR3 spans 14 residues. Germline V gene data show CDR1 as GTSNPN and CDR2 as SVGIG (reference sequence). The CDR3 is CAWNPGQRGNTIYF. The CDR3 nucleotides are TGTGCCTGGAATCCGGGACAAAGGGGAAACACCATATATTTT. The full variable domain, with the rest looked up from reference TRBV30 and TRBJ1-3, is SQTIHQWPATLVQPVGSPLSLECTVEGTSNPNLYWYRQAAGRGLQLLFYSVGIGQISSEVPQNLSASRPQDRQFILSSKKLLLSDSGFYLCAWNPGQRGNTIYFGEGSWLTVV.

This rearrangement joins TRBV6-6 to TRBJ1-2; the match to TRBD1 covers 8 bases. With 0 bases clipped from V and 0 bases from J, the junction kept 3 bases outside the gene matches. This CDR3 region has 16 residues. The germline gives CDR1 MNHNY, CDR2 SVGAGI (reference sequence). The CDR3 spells CASSYSRTGSNYGYTF. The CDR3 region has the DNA TGTGCCAGCAGTTACTCAAGGACAGGGTCTAACTATGGCTACACCTTC.

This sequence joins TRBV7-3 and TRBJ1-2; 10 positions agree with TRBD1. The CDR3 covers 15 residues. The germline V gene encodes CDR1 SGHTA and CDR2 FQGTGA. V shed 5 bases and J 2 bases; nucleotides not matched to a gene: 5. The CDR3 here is CASSQGTGANYGYTF. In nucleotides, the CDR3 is TGTGCCAGCAGCCAAGGGACAGGGGCGAACTATGGCTACACCTTC. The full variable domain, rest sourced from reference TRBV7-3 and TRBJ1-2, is GAGVSQTPSNKVTEKGKYVELRCDPISGHTALYWYRQSLGQGPEFLIYFQGTGAADDSGLPNDRFFAVRPEGSVSTLKIQRTERGDSAVYLCASSQGTGANYGYTFGSGTRLTVV.

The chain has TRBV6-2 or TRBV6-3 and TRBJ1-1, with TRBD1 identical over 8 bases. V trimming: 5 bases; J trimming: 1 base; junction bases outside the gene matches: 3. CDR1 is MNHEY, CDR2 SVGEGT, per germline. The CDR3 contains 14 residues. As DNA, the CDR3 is TGTGCCAGCAGTACCGACAGGGGGAACACTGAAGCTTTCTTT. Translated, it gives CASSTDRGNTEAFF.

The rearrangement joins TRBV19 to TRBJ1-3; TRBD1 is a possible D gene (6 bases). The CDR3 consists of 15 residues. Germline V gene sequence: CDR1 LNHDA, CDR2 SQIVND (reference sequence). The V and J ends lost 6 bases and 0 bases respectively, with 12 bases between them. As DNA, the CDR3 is TGTGCCAGTAGCGCCGACAGGTCCTCTGGAAACACCATATATTTT. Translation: CASSADRSSGNTIYF.

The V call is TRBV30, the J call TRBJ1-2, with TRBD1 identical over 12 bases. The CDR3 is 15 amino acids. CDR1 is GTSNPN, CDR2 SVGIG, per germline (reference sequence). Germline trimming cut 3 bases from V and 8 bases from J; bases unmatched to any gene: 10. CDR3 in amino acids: CAWSRDRGQRGGYTF. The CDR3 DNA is TGTGCCTGGAGCCGGGACAGGGGGCAAAGGGGCGGCTACACCTTC.

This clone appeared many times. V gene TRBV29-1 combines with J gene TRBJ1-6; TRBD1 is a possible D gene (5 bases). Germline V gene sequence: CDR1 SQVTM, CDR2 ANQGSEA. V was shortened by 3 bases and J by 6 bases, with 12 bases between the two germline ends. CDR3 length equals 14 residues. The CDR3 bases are TGCAGCGTTGAGAAACCAAGGGGTAATTCACCCCTCCACTTT. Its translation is CSVEKPRGNSPLHF.

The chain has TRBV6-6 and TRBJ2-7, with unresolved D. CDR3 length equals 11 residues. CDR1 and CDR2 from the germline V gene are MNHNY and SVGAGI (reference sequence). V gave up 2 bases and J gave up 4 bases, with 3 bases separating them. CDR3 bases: TGTGCCAGCAGTTACCAATACGAGCAGTACTTC. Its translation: CASSYQYEQYF.

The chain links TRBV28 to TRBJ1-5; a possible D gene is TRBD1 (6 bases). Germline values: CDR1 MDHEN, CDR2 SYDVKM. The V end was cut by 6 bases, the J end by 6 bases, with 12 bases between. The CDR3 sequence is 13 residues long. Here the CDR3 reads CASRSGAGQPQHF. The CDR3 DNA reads TGTGCCAGCAGATCAGGGGCCGGTCAGCCCCAGCATTTT.

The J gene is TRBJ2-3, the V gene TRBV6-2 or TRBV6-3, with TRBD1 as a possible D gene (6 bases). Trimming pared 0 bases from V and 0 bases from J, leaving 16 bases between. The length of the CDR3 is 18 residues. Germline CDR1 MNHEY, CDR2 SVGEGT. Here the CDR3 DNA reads TGTGCCAGCAGTTACTCGAGTGGCCGACAGGTTAGCACAGATACGCAGTATTTT. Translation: CASSYSSGRQVSTDTQYF.

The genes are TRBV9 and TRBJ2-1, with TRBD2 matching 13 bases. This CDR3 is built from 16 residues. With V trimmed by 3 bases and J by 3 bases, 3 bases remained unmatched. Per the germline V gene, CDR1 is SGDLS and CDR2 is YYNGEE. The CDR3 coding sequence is TGTGCCAGCAGCGCGACTAGCGGGGGGATCTACAATGAGCAGTTCTTC. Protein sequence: CASSATSGGIYNEQFF. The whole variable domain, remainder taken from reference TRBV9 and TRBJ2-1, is DSGVTQTPKHLITATGQRVTLRCSPRSGDLSVYWYQQSLDQGLQFLIQYYNGEERAKGNILERFSAQQFPDLHSELNLSSLELGDSALYFCASSATSGGIYNEQFFGPGTRLTVL.

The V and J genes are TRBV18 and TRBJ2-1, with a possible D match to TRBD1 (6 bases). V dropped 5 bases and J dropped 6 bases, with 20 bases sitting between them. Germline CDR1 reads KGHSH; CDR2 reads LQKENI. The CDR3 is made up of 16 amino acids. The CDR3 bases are TGTGCCAGCTCAGCCTCCGGGACAATTGAACTCAATGAGCAGTTCTTC. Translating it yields CASSASGTIELNEQFF.

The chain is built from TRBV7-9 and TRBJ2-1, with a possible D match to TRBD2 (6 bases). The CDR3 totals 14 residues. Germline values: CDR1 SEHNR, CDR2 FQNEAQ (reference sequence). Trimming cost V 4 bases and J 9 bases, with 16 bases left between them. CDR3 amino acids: CASSSARGLGEQFF. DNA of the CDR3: TGTGCCAGCAGCTCCGCCCGGGGGTTGGGTGAGCAGTTCTTC.

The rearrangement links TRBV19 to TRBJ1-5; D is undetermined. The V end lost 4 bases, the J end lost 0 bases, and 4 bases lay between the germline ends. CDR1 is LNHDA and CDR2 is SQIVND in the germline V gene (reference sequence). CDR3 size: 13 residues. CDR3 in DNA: TGTGCCAGTAGTACATTTAGCAATCAGCCCCAGCATTTT. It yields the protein CASSTFSNQPQHF. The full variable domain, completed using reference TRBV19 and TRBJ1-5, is DGGITQSPKYLFRKEGQNVTLSCEQNLNHDAMYWYRQDPGQGLRLIYYSQIVNDFQKGDIAEGYSVSREKKESFPLTVTSAQKNPTAFYLCASSTFSNQPQHFGDGTRLSIL.

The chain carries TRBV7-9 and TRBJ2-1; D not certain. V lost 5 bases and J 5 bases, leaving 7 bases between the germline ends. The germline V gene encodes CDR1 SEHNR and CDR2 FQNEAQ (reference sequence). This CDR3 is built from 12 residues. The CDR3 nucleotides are TGTGCCAGCAGCCCCGACAACAATGAGCAGTTCTTC. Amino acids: CASSPDNNEQFF.